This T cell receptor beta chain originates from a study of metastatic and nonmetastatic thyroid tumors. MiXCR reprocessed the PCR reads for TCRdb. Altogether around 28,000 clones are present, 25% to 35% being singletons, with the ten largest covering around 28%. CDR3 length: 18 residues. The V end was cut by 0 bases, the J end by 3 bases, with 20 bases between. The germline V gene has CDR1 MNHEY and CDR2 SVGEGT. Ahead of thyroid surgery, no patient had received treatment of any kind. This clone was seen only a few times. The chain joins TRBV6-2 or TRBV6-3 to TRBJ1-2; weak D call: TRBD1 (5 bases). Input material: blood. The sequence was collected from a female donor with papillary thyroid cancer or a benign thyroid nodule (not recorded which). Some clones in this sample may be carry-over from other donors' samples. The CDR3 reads CASSYSTGRELGYYGYTF. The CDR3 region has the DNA TGTGCCAGCAGTTACTCGACGGGCAGGGAACTCGGGTACTATGGCTACACCTTC.